These T cell receptor beta chains were read from a single sample in a study of T cell changes during pregnancy in multiple sclerosis. Using immunoSEQ multiplex PCR, the repertoire was profiled, and TCRdb retains in-frame clones only, with some absent. The repertoire holds tens of thousands of clones, with around 90% as singletons. The material sequenced was peripheral blood, taken in the second trimester of pregnancy. The receptors shown here come from a female donor in good health, enrolled as a control in a pregnancy study. The CDR3 runs from the conserved cysteine through the conserved F or W. The D gene is left open where the match is weak. Not every row has a clone size; where given, it reads once, few, many or a size class.

TRBV28	-	-	TRBJ1-1	TGTGCCAGCTCCGGGGGTTCGGCGAACACTGAAGCTTTCTTT	CASSGGSANTEAFF
TRBV6-1	-	TRBD1	TRBJ1-1	TGTGCCAGCAGTGACGGACAGGGGGGCACTGAAGCTTTCTTT	CASSDGQGGTEAFF
TRBV5-1	-	-	TRBJ1-2	TGCGCCAGCAGCTTAGACAGGCCGGGCTACACCTTC	CASSLDRPGYTF
TRBV30	-	-	TRBJ1-2	TGTGCCTGGACCGAGACATTCTATGGCTACACCTTC	CAWTETFYGYTF
TRBV29-1	-	-	TRBJ1-1	TGCAGCGTTGACAGGGTCGGGAACACTGAAGCTTTCTTT	CSVDRVGNTEAFF
TRBV7-9	-	TRBD1	TRBJ1-5	TGTGCCAGCAGCTTAGGACAGGGGGCCTCCAATCAGCCCCAGCATTTT	CASSLGQGASNQPQHF
TRBV4-1	-	TRBD1	TRBJ2-1	TGCGCCAGCACCCTGGGACAGGGGGGCTACAATGAGCAGTTCTTC	CASTLGQGGYNEQFF
TRBV7-8	-	TRBD1	TRBJ2-3	TGTGCCAGCAGCTTTTCAGGGGGTAGGGATACGCAGTATTTT	CASSFSGGRDTQYF
TRBV4-1	once	TRBD1	TRBJ1-2	TGCGCCAGCAGCCAAGATTGGAGTGGTGGGACAGACCCTAACTATGGCTACACCTTC	CASSQDWSGGTDPNYGYTF
TRBV11-3	-	TRBD1	TRBJ2-2	TGTGCCAGCGGGATACAGGGGGCTGGCACCGGGGAGCTGTTTTTT	CASGIQGAGTGELFF
TRBV30	-	TRBD1	TRBJ1-4	TGTAGAGGACAGGTGAATGAAAAACTGTTTTTT	CRGQVNEKLFF
TRBV9	-	-	TRBJ1-1	TGTGCCAGCAGCGCTCGTCCGGACACTGAAGCTTTCTTT	CASSARPDTEAFF
TRBV7-9	-	-	TRBJ2-1	TGTGCCAGCAGCCAGGAAAATGAGCAGTTCTTC	CASSQENEQFF
TRBV7-2	-	TRBD2	TRBJ2-5	TGTGCCAGCAGCTACGCGGGGGGGCAAGAGACCCAGTACTTC	CASSYAGGQETQYF
TRBV2	-	-	TRBJ2-4	TGTGCCAGCAGTGAAGCGCTTAGAGGAGCCAAAAACATTCAGTACTTC	CASSEALRGAKNIQYF
TRBV6-1	-	-	TRBJ1-5	TGTGCCAGCCGGGAAGGGGCGGGTTGGGACAATCAGCCCCAGCATTTT	CASREGAGWDNQPQHF
TRBV4-2	once	-	TRBJ1-5	TGTGCCAGCAGCCAAGATGCGGGGGGCCAGCCCCAGCATTTT	CASSQDAGGQPQHF
TRBV12-5	-	-	TRBJ2-2	TGTGCTAGTGGTTCTTTACGGATTCTAGGGGCAGGGGAGCTGTTTTTT	CASGSLRILGAGELFF
TRBV30	-	-	TRBJ2-3	TGTGCCTGGAGCAGGGGGGCTAGCGTGAGCACAGATACGCAGTATTTT	CAWSRGASVSTDTQYF
TRBV15	medium-sized	-	TRBJ2-4	TGTGCCACCAGCAGCAGAGCGTCGGCCAAAAACATTCAGTACTTC	CATSSRASAKNIQYF
TRBV19	-	TRBD2	TRBJ2-5	TGTGCCAGTAGTATCCGGGGGGGGATACAAGAGACCCAGTACTTC	CASSIRGGIQETQYF
TRBV18	-	TRBD2	TRBJ2-1	TGTGCCAGCTCACCGCTGCTAGCGGGGGGTAATGAGCAGTTCTTC	CASSPLLAGGNEQFF
TRBV4-3	once	TRBD1	TRBJ1-4	TGCGCCAGCAGCCAAGCCACAGGGGGTTCTAATGAAAAACTGTTTTTT	CASSQATGGSNEKLFF
TRBV13	-	TRBD1	TRBJ1-2	TGTGCCAGCAGCTTAGTTGTCCTTTCGGACAGGGATGGCTACACCTTC	CASSLVVLSDRDGYTF
TRBV19	-	-	TRBJ1-1	TGTGCCAGTAGCCCACCCTTCCCGGGGGGCACTGAAGCTTTCTTT	CASSPPFPGGTEAFF
TRBV19	-	TRBD2	TRBJ2-3	TGTGCCAGTAGTTCCAGGACTAGCGGGTACACAGATACGCAGTATTTT	CASSSRTSGYTDTQYF
TRBV2	-	-	TRBJ2-1	TGTGCCAGCAGTGAAGTGGGCCAGCAGTTCTTC	CASSEVGQQFF
TRBV29-1	-	-	TRBJ2-3	TGCAGCGTAGAACAGGGATCAGATACGCAGTATTTT	CSVEQGSDTQYF
TRBV25-1	-	-	TRBJ2-7	TGTGCCAGCAGAGGGGGGGGCTGGCACGACGAGCAGTACTTC	CASRGGGWHDEQYF
TRBV27	once	TRBD1	TRBJ2-1	TGTGCCAGCAGTTCCCCGGACAGGGCGTCTTACAATGAGCAGTTCTTC	CASSSPDRASYNEQFF
TRBV2	-	-	TRBJ2-7	TGTGCCAGCAGTGCCCTGGACAGTTTCGGGCAGTACTTC	CASSALDSFGQYF
TRBV6-4	-	-	TRBJ1-5	TGTGCCAGCAGTGAGGGAGCCGGTCAGCCCCAGCATTTT	CASSEGAGQPQHF
TRBV21-1	-	-	TRBJ2-5	TGTGCCAGCCAGAGGCTACAAGAGACCCAGTACTTC	CASQRLQETQYF
TRBV5-8	-	-	TRBJ1-4	TGTGCCAGCAGTTTGGGGCCCTCACTGTTTTTT	CASSLGPSLFF
TRBV18	-	TRBD2	TRBJ2-7	TGTGCCAGCTCGCGAGGAGCGGGGCACTACGAGCAGTACTTC	CASSRGAGHYEQYF
TRBV14	-	-	TRBJ2-7	TGTGCCAGCAGCCCGACTACTCGGGAGCAGTACTTC	CASSPTTREQYF
TRBV27	-	TRBD1	TRBJ2-7	TGTGCCAGCGGACAGGGGGCGCGCATCGAGCAGTACTTC	CASGQGARIEQYF
TRBV7-6	-	TRBD1	TRBJ1-2	TGTGCCAGCAGCCAACAACAGGGGGACTATGGCTACACCTTC	CASSQQQGDYGYTF
TRBV7-2	-	-	TRBJ2-6	TGTGCCAGCAGCTTTAGGGGATTTGGTCCTGGGGCCAACGTCCTGACTTTC	CASSFRGFGPGANVLTF
TRBV6-1	-	TRBD1	TRBJ2-2	TGTGCCACCTCAATCCCAACAGGGGCCCCCGGGGAGCTGTTTTTT	CATSIPTGAPGELFF
TRBV5-1	-	TRBD2	TRBJ2-2	TGCGCCAGCAGCGAAGGGACTAGCGTCGGGGAGCTGTTTTTT	CASSEGTSVGELFF
TRBV9	-	TRBD2	TRBJ2-3	TGTGCCAGCAGCGTAGACCCCTCTAGCGGGGCAAAAGTTACGCAGTATTTT	CASSVDPSSGAKVTQYF
TRBV27	-	TRBD2	TRBJ2-1	TGTGCCAGCAGCGGACCCGGGACTAGCGGGAGAATTCTGTTCTTC	CASSGPGTSGRILFF
TRBV15	-	TRBD1	TRBJ2-7	TGTGCCACCGGGACAGGGAGATCATACGAGCAGTACTTC	CATGTGRSYEQYF
TRBV7-6	-	TRBD2	TRBJ2-3	TGTGCCAGCAGCTTGCGTAGCGGGAGCACAGATACGCAGTATTTT	CASSLRSGSTDTQYF
TRBV5-4	-	-	TRBJ1-4	TGTGCCAGCAGCACACGGGACACCAAAAAGGTGTTTTTT	CASSTRDTKKVFF
TRBV30	-	-	TRBJ1-3	TGTGCCTGGAGTGTATCGGGCTCTGGAAACACCATATATTTT	CAWSVSGSGNTIYF
TRBV5-6	-	-	TRBJ1-2	TGTGCCAGCAGCCCGGTCGGGGGGATCTCTGAGGGCTACACCTTC	CASSPVGGISEGYTF
TRBV14	-	-	TRBJ2-7	TGTGCCAGCAGCCAAGGACCGAGGAGGCCCTCCTACGAGCAGTACTTC	CASSQGPRRPSYEQYF
TRBV4-3	-	-	TRBJ1-5	TGCGCCAGCAGCCAAGAGGAGGGTTTGGGGCAGCCCCAGCATTTT	CASSQEEGLGQPQHF
TRBV5-4	-	-	TRBJ1-2	TGTGCCAGCAGCCCGGGTGCGGCAGGGTTATCCTATGGCTACACCTTC	CASSPGAAGLSYGYTF
TRBV6-1	-	-	TRBJ2-1	TGTGCCAGCAGTTTCTTCTACAATGAGCAGTTCTTC	CASSFFYNEQFF
TRBV5-8	-	TRBD1	TRBJ1-2	TGTGCCAGCAGCCCGACAGGGAACTATGGCTACACCTTC	CASSPTGNYGYTF
TRBV5-1	-	-	TRBJ2-5	TGCGCCAGCAGCCCCCGTGTAGCGGTCCAAGAGACCCAGTACTTC	CASSPRVAVQETQYF
TRBV27	-	-	TRBJ1-5	TGTGCCAGCAGTCCCGGGACTGATAGCAATCAGCCCCAGCATTTT	CASSPGTDSNQPQHF
TRBV6-6	-	-	TRBJ1-5	TGTGCCAGCAGTTACTCGACAGTACATAGCAATCAGCCCCAGCATTTT	CASSYSTVHSNQPQHF
TRBV4-3	-	TRBD1	TRBJ2-5	TGCGCCAGCAGCCAAGTGCCCTCAGGGGGCGAGACCCAGTACTTC	CASSQVPSGGETQYF